Listed here is a single T cell receptor (beta chain). The antigen is unknown. This entry comes from a study of cytomegalovirus exposure and HLA in healthy donors. Study conclusions and caveats: Later analysis demonstrated an association between a missense DCLRE1C variant and TCR beta V- and J-gene trimming. The study dropped some indistinguishable V segments, TRBV6-2 and TRBV6-3 among them.

There were likely unrecorded immune exposures, though donors were nominally healthy when sampled. Germline values: CDR1 MDHEN, CDR2 SYDVKM. Trimming pared 5 bases from V and 6 bases from J, leaving 17 bases between. This CDR3 has 14 residues. The primer mix had 60 Vbeta and 13 Jbeta primers. Method: immunoSEQ multiplex PCR; TCRdb's copy keeps in-frame clones and lacks some. Among about 170,000 clones listed, roughly 60% were seen once. Sequenced material: PBMCs. This receptor was identified in a man aged 35 to 55 in good health and CMV-seronegative. The chain uses TRBV28 and TRBJ2-7; a weak D match, TRBD1 (6 bases). The CDR3 region is CASSKKRDIGEQYF. CDR3 coding DNA: TGTGCCAGCAGTAAAAAACGGGACATCGGCGAGCAGTACTTC.